This T cell receptor (beta chain) derives from a study of blood T cell repertoires in COVID-19. The overall study: The study drew acute and convalescent COVID-19 samples from the United States, Italy and Spain.

Original analysis: Amplification with reference gene primers provided the estimates of nucleated cell counts. Method: immunoSEQ multiplex PCR; TCRdb's copy keeps in-frame clones and lacks some. Clone size and the V and J calls come from that table; the DNA yielded D and trimming. Here the sample spans some 41,000 clones, around 82% being singletons. V gave up 6 bases and J gave up 4 bases; unmatched junction bases: 7. The CDR3 spans 15 residues. Germline lookup yields CDR1 LNHDA and CDR2 SQIVND (reference sequence). The sequencing sample was made of peripheral blood. The rearrangement uses TRBV19 and TRBJ2-3, with 10 bases aligning to TRBD1. The receptor was derived from a man aged 40-50 years with active or convalescent COVID-19. In DNA, the CDR3 is TGTGCCAGTAGCGACACGGGACAGGGGCCAGATACGCAGTATTTT. Protein: CASSDTGQGPDTQYF.